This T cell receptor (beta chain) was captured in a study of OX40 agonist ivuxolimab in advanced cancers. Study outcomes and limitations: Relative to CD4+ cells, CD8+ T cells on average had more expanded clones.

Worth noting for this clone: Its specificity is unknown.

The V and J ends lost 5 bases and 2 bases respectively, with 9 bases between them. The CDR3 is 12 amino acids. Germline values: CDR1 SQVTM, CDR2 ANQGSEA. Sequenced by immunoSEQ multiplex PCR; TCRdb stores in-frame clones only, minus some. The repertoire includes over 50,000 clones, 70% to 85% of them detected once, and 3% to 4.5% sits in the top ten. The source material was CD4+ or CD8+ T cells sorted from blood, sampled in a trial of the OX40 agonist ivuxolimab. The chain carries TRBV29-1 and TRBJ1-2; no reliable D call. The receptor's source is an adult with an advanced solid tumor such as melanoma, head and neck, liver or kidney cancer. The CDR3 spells CSVHLRNYGYTF. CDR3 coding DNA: TGCAGCGTTCATCTTAGGAACTATGGCTACACCTTC.